The clone carrying this T cell receptor beta chain came up a few times. Its antigen is not identified. The data were taken from a study of PD-1 blockade in classical Hodgkin lymphoma. Every patient had relapsed following autologous stem cell transplantation, and cohorts differed in brentuximab vedotin exposure. Each best response was a complete response, a partial response or progressive disease. General observations from the study: Repertoires differed for reasons still undefined, possibly disease activity or prior therapy. TCR diversity in CD4+, not CD8+, cells rose significantly by C4D1.

This table comes from immunoSEQ multiplex PCR, and its TCRdb copy is limited to in-frame clones, with some not included. Of more than 140,000 clones detected, just under 80% appear once; the ten largest clones hold approximately 9.6%. CDR1 is MNHNS, CDR2 SASEGT, per germline. The CDR3 has 17 amino acids. V was shortened by 2 bases and J by 4 bases, with 18 bases between the two germline ends. The sample consisted of peripheral blood mononuclear cells (PBMCs), taken before the second cycle of nivolumab. The chain links TRBV6-1 to TRBJ1-3, with a weak D call TRBD1 (5 bases). This receptor was identified in a human donor with classical Hodgkin lymphoma. The CDR3: CASSELWRGNPGNTIYF. The CDR3 region has the DNA TGTGCCAGCAGTGAATTGTGGAGGGGCAACCCCGGAAACACCATATATTTT.